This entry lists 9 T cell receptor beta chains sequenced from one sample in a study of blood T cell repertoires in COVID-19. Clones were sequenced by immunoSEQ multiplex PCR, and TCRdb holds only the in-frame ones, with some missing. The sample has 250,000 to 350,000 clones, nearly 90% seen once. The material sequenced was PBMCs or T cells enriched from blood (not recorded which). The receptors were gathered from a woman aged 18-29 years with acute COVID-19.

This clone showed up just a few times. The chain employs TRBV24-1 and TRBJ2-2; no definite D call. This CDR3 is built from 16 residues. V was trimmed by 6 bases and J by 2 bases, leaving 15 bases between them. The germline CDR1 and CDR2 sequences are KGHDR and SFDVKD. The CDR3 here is CATSSNSLFNTGELFF. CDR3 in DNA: TGTGCCACCAGTAGCAACTCCCTATTTAACACCGGGGAGCTGTTTTTT.

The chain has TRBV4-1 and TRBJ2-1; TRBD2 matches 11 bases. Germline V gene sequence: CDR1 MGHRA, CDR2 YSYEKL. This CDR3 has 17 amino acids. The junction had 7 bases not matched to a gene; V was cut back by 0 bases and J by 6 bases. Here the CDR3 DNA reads TGCGCCAGCAGCCAAGATCCCGGGACTAGCGGTAGCAATGAGCAGTTCTTC. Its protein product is CASSQDPGTSGSNEQFF.

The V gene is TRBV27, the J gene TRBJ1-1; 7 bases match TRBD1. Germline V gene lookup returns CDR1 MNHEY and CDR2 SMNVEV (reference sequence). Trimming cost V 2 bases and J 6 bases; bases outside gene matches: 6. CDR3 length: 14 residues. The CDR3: CASSLLPGTAEAFF. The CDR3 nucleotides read TGTGCCAGCAGTTTACTCCCGGGGACAGCTGAAGCTTTCTTT.

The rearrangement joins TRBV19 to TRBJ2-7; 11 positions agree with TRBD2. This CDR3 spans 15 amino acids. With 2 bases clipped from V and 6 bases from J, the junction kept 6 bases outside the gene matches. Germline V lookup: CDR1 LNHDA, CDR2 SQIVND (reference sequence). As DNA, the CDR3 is TGTGCCAGTAGTATACAACTAGCGGGAGTCGGCGAGCAGTACTTC. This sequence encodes CASSIQLAGVGEQYF.

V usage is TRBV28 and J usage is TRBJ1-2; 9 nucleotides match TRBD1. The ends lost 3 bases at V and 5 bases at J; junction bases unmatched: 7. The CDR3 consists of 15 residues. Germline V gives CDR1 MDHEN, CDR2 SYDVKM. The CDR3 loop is CASSLGQGGGYGYTF. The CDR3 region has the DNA TGTGCCAGCAGTTTGGGACAGGGCGGAGGGTATGGCTACACCTTC.

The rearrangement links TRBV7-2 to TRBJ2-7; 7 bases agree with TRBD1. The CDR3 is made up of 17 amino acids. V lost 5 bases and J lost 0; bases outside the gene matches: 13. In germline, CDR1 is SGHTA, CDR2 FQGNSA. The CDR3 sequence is CASSHRGPLVGSYEQYF. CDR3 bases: TGTGCCAGCAGCCACAGGGGTCCCCTAGTCGGCTCCTACGAGCAGTACTTC.

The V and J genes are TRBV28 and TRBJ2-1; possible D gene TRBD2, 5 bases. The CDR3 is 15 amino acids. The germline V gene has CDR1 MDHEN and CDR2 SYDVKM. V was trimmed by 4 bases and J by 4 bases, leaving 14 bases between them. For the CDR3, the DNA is TGTGCCAGCAGTTATTGGGGTAGCGTATACAATGAGCAGTTCTTC. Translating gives CASSYWGSVYNEQFF.

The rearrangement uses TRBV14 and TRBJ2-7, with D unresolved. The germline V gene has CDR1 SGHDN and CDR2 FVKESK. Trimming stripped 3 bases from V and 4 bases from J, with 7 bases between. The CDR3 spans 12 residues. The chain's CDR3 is CASSHGSYEQYF. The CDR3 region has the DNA TGTGCCAGCAGCCATGGCTCATACGAGCAGTACTTC.

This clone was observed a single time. CDR3 DNA: TGTGCCAGCAGTCCAGGACAGGGGTTTGGCTACGAGCAGTACTTC. Amino acid sequence: CASSPGQGFGYEQYF. This rearrangement joins TRBV6-5 to TRBJ2-7; the match to TRBD1 covers 9 bases. The V and J ends lost 5 bases and 3 bases, in that order; junction bases with no gene match: 8. The CDR3 loop spans 15 amino acids. Germline lookup yields CDR1 MNHEY and CDR2 SVGAGI.